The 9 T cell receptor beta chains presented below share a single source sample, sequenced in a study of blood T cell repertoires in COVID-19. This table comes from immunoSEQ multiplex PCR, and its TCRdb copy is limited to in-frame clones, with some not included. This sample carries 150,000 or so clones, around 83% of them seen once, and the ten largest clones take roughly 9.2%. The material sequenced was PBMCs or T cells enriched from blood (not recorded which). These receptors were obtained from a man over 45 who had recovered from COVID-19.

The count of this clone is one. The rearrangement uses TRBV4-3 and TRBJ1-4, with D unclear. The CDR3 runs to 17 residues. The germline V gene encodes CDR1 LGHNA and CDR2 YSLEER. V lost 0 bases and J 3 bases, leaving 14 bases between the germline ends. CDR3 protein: CASSQEHLWGANEKLFF. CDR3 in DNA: TGCGCCAGCAGCCAAGAACACCTTTGGGGAGCTAATGAAAAACTGTTTTTT.

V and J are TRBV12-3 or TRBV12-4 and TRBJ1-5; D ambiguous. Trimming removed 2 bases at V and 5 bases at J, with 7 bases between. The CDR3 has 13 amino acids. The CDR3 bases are TGTGCCAGCAGTTTAAACAGAGATCAGCCCCAGCATTTT. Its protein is CASSLNRDQPQHF.

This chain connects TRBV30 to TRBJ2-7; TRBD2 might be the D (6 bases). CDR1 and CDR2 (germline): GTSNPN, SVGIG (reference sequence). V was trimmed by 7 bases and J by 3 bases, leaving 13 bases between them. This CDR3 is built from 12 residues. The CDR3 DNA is TGTGCCTCCCACCAGGGAGGCTACGAGCAGTACTTC. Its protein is CASHQGGYEQYF.

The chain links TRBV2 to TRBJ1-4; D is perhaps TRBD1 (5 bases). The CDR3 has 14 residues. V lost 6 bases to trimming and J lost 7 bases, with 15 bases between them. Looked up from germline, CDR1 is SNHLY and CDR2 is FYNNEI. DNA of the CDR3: TGTGCCAGCAGAGCAGGGAGCGGGGGTGAAAAACTGTTTTTT. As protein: CASRAGSGGEKLFF.

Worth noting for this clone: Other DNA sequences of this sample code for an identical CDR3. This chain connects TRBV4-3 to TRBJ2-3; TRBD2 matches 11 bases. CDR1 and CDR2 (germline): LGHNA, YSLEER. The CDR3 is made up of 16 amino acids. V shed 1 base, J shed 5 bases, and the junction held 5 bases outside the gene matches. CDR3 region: CASSQGLAGGRDTQYF. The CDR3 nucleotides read TGCGCCAGCAGCCAAGGTCTAGCGGGGGGCAGAGATACGCAGTATTTT.

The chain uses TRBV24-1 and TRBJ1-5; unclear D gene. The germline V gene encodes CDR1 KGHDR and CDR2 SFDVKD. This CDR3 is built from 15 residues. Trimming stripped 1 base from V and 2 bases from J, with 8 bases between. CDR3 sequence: CATSDFELGNQPQHF. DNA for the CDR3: TGTGCCACCAGTGATTTTGAACTGGGCAATCAGCCCCAGCATTTT.

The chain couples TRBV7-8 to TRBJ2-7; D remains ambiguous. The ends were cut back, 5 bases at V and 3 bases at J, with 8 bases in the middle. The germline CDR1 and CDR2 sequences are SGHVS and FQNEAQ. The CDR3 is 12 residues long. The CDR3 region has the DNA TGTGCCAGCAGCCCCCACAGCTACGAGCAGTACTTC. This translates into CASSPHSYEQYF.

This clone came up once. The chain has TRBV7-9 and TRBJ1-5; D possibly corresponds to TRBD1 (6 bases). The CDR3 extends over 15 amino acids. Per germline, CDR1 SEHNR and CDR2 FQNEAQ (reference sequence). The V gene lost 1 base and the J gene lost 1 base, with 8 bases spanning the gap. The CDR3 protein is CASSLGDKSNQPQHF. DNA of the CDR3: TGTGCCAGCAGCTTAGGGGACAAGAGCAATCAGCCCCAGCATTTT. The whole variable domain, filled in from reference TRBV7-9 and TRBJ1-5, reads DTGVSQNPRHKITKRGQNVTFRCDPISEHNRLYWYRQTLGQGPEFLTYFQNEAQLEKSRLLSDRFSAERPKGSFSTLEIQRTEQGDSAMYLCASSLGDKSNQPQHFGDGTRLSIL.

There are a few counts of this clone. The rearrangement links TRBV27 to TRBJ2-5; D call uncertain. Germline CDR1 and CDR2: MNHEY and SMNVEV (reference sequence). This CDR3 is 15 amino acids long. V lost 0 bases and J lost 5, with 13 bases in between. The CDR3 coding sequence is TGTGCCAGCAGTTTATCGAAAGAGTTGTCGGAGACCCAGTACTTC. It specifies CASSLSKELSETQYF.